The entry below gives a single T cell receptor beta chain sequence along with its context. These data come from a study of blood T cell repertoires in COVID-19. As for the study in general: Spain, Italy and the United States supplied samples that represented acute and convalescent COVID-19. The analysed material was cDNA or gDNA that came from T cells, B-cell-depleted T cells, or PBMCs.

V lost 5 bases and J lost 9, with 19 bases in between. The CDR3 extends over 14 amino acids. Germline V lookup: CDR1 SGHTA, CDR2 FQGTGA. As originally analysed: How many nucleated cells were present was estimated from reference gene primer amplification. Method: immunoSEQ multiplex PCR; TCRdb's copy keeps in-frame clones and lacks some. The V and J calls and the clone size are those of that table, but D and trimming were determined from the DNA. The table records around 180,000 clones, 84% of them present only once. The receptor's source is a human donor in a cohort sampled during active COVID-19. What was sequenced was peripheral blood. V is TRBV7-3 and J is TRBJ2-5; weak D call: TRBD2 (6 bases). CDR3 region: CASSLGTYQDPQYF. In nucleotides, the CDR3 is TGTGCCAGCAGCCTTGGGACTTATCAAGACCCCCAGTACTTC.